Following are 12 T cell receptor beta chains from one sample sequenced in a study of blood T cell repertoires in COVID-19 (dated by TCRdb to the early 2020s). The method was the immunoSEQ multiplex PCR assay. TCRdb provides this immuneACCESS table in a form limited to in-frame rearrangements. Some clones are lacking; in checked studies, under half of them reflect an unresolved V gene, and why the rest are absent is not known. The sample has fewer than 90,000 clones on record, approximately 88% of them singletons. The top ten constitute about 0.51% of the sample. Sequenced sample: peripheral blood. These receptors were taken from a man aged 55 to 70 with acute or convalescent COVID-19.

The CDR3 protein is CASSELPRSSYEQYF. DNA of the CDR3: TGTGCCAGCAGTGAGCTCCCTCGGAGCTCCTACGAGCAGTACTTC. V gene TRBV6-1 combines with J gene TRBJ2-7; D not certain. This CDR3 is built from 15 residues. CDR1 and CDR2 (germline): MNHNS, SASEGT. Trimming left V 3 bases short and J 0 bases short, with 12 bases between.

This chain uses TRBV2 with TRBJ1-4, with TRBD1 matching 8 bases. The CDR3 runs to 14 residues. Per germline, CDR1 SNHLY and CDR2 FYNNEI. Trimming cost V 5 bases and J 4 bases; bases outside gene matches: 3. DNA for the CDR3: TGTGCCAGCAGTTGGGACAGGAGTAATGAAAAACTGTTTTTT. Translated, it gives CASSWDRSNEKLFF.

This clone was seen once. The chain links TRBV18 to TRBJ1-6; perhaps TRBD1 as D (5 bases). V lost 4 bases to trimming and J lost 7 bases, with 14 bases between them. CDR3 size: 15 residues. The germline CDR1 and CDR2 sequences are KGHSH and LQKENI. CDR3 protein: CASSRSGTENSPLHF. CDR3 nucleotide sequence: TGTGCCAGCTCACGTAGCGGGACCGAAAATTCACCCCTCCACTTT.

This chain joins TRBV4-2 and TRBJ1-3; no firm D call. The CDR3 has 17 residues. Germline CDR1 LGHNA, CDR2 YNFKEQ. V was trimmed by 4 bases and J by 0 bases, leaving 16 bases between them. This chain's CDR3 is CASSLRRQKDSGNTIYF. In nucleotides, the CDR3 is TGTGCCAGCAGCCTCCGGCGGCAAAAAGACTCTGGAAACACCATATATTTT.

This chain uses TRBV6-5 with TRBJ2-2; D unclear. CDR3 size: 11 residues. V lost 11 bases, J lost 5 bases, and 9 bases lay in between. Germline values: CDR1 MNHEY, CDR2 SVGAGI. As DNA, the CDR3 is TGTGCCTCAAGCGTGACCGGGGAGCTGTTTTTT. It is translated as CASSVTGELFF.

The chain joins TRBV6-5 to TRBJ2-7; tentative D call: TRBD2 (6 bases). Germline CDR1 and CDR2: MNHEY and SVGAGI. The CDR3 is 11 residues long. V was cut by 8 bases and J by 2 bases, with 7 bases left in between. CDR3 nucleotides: TGTGCCAGCTCGGGGGCCTACGAGCAGTACTTC. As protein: CASSGAYEQYF.

CDR3 residues: CASSLQPGTGELFF. CDR3 in DNA: TGTGCCAGCAGCTTACAACCGGGGACCGGGGAGCTGTTTTTT. The V call is TRBV7-3, the J call TRBJ2-2, with D perhaps matching TRBD2 (5 bases). CDR1 is SGHTA and CDR2 is FQGTGA in the germline V gene. V gave up 2 bases and J gave up 5 bases, with 9 bases separating them. The CDR3 runs 14 residues.

CDR3 sequence reads: CASSDVRDSPLHF. For the CDR3, the DNA is TGTGCCAGCAGCGACGTCAGGGATTCACCCCTCCACTTT. The chain combines TRBV6-2 or TRBV6-3 with TRBJ1-6, with TRBD1 as a possible D gene (5 bases). The V gene's germline CDR1 is MNHEY and CDR2 SVGEGT. Trimming pared 6 bases from V and 8 bases from J, leaving 11 bases between. CDR3 length: 13 residues.

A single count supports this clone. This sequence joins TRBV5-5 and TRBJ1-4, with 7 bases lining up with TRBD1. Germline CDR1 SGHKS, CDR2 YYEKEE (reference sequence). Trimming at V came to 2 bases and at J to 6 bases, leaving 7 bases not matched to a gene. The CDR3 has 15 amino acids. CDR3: CASSLLQGSDEKLFF. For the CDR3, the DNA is TGTGCCAGCAGCTTACTACAGGGGAGTGATGAAAAACTGTTTTTT.

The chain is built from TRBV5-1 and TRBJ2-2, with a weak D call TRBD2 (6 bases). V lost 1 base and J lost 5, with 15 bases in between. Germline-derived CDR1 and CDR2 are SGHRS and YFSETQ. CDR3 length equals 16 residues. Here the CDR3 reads CASSLSRGMSTGELFF. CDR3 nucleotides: TGCGCCAGCAGCTTGTCTCGCGGGATGTCAACCGGGGAGCTGTTTTTT.

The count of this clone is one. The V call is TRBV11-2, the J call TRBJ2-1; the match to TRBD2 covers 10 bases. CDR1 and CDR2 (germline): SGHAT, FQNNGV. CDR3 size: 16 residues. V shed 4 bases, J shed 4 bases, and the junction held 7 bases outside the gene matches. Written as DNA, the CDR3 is TGTGCCAGCAGCTCCCCCCTAGCGGGGGTTTACAATGAGCAGTTCTTC. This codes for CASSSPLAGVYNEQFF.

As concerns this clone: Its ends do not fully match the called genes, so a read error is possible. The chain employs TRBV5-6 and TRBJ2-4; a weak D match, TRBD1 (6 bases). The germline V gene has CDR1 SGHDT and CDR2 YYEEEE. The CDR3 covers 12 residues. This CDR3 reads CASSLSLGQRTF. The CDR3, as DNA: TGTGCCAGCAGCTTATCCCTCGGACAGAGAACCTTC.